Listed below are T cell receptor beta chains from one sample, sequenced in a study of cytomegalovirus exposure and HLA in healthy donors. Sequencing was performed with immunoSEQ multiplex PCR; in TCRdb, only in-frame clones are kept and a portion is missing. The sample lists 90,000 to 120,000 clones; around four fifths were seen once. The specimen sequenced was PBMCs. The origin of the receptors is a young man in good health and CMV-seronegative. CDR3s include the opening cysteine and the closing phenylalanine or tryptophan. Fields, in order: J gene, D gene, V gene, clone size, CDR3 DNA, CDR3 protein. D genes are given only for firm matches. Some rows mark clone size as missing; the rest say once, few, many or name a class of expanded clone.

J: TRBJ1-1
D: .
V: TRBV7-9
size: .
DNA: TGTGCCAGCAGCTTAGGAGGGCCGAACACTGAAGCTTTCTTT
CDR3: CASSLGGPNTEAFF

J: TRBJ2-1
D: TRBD2
V: TRBV6-5
size: .
DNA: TGTGCCAGCAGTTACGGACGGGGGGGGGTCAATGAGCAGTTCTTC
CDR3: CASSYGRGGVNEQFF

J: TRBJ2-1
D: .
V: TRBV5-4
size: .
DNA: TGTGCCAGCAGCGTCCAGTACAATGAGCAGTTCTTC
CDR3: CASSVQYNEQFF

J: TRBJ2-5
D: TRBD1
V: TRBV10-1
size: .
DNA: TGCGCCAGCAGTGAGTCGGGGGCAGGGGGCTCTAAAGAGCAGTACTTC
CDR3: CASSESGAGGSKEQYF

J: TRBJ2-3
D: TRBD1
V: TRBV25-1
size: .
DNA: TGTGCCAGCAGTGACGGGACAGGGGGCGTTACAGATACGCAGTATTTT
CDR3: CASSDGTGGVTDTQYF

J: TRBJ1-5
D: .
V: TRBV12-5
size: .
DNA: TGTGCTAGTGGTTCCGGAGTATCAAATCAGCCCCAGCATTTT
CDR3: CASGSGVSNQPQHF

J: TRBJ2-4
D: TRBD2
V: TRBV4-1
size: .
DNA: TGCGCCAGCAGCCAAGTGGAACTAGCGGGGGGGCATGGGGACATTCAGTACTTC
CDR3: CASSQVELAGGHGDIQYF

J: TRBJ1-5
D: .
V: TRBV19
size: once
DNA: TGTGCCAGTAACCAACAGGGCAGGGTTAACCAGCCCCAGCATTTT
CDR3: CASNQQGRVNQPQHF

J: TRBJ1-4
D: .
V: TRBV19
size: .
DNA: TGTGCCAGTAGTGCCCGGGAATCTGAAAAACTGTTTTTT
CDR3: CASSARESEKLFF

J: TRBJ2-3
D: TRBD2
V: TRBV5-5
size: .
DNA: TGTGCCAGCAGCTCGCCGGGACTAGCGTTCCCTAGCACAGATACGCAGTATTTT
CDR3: CASSSPGLAFPSTDTQYF

J: TRBJ2-3
D: .
V: TRBV12-1
size: .
DNA: TGTGCCAGCAGCTTTTGTTGCGGGTACAGCACAGATACGCAGTATTTT
CDR3: CASSFCCGYSTDTQYF

J: TRBJ1-1
D: .
V: TRBV7-8
size: few
DNA: TGTGCCAGCAGCATAAGACAGGAAAACACTGAAGCTTTCTTT
CDR3: CASSIRQENTEAFF

J: TRBJ1-1
D: .
V: TRBV4-1
size: many
DNA: TGCGCCAGCAGCCAATTATTCAGGGTGAACACTGAAGCTTTCTTT
CDR3: CASSQLFRVNTEAFF

J: TRBJ2-7
D: .
V: TRBV28
size: .
DNA: TGTGCCAGCACCTCTCCAGGGTGGCCCTACGAGCAGTACTTC
CDR3: CASTSPGWPYEQYF

J: TRBJ1-6
D: TRBD1
V: TRBV27
size: .
DNA: TGTGCCAGCGATCCACCGGGACAGGGTCGGTCACCCCTCCACTTT
CDR3: CASDPPGQGRSPLHF

J: TRBJ1-4
D: .
V: TRBV6-6
size: .
DNA: TGTGCCAGCAGTAATGCAGGGGCGCTTCGCGAAAAACTGTTTTTT
CDR3: CASSNAGALREKLFF

J: TRBJ1-1
D: TRBD1
V: TRBV10-2
size: .
DNA: TGCGCCAGCAGATACGGGACAGCGAACACTGAAGCTTTCTTT
CDR3: CASRYGTANTEAFF

J: TRBJ1-4
D: .
V: TRBV10-3
size: .
DNA: TGTGCCATCAGTGAGTCGGGGCAGCCTAATGAAAAACTGTTTTTT
CDR3: CAISESGQPNEKLFF

J: TRBJ2-1
D: TRBD1
V: TRBV11-1
size: .
DNA: TGTGCCAGCAGCTCCTCCGGGACAGGGGGCTGGAATGAGCAGTTCTTC
CDR3: CASSSSGTGGWNEQFF

J: TRBJ1-4
D: TRBD1
V: TRBV2
size: .
DNA: TGTGCCAGCAGTCCGGACAGGGGCACTAATGAAAAACTGTTTTTT
CDR3: CASSPDRGTNEKLFF

J: TRBJ2-7
D: TRBD2
V: TRBV30
size: .
DNA: TGTGCCTGGAGTGTAGCAGGGACTAGCGGTTACGAGCAGTACTTC
CDR3: CAWSVAGTSGYEQYF

J: TRBJ1-2
D: .
V: TRBV6-1
size: .
DNA: TGTGCCAGCAGTGAGTTTACCCTAGATGGCTATGGCTACACCTTC
CDR3: CASSEFTLDGYGYTF

J: TRBJ1-2
D: .
V: TRBV9
size: .
DNA: TGTGCCAGCAGCGAAGGCCTAGTCACATTCTATGGCTACACCTTC
CDR3: CASSEGLVTFYGYTF

J: TRBJ2-5
D: .
V: TRBV11-2
size: .
DNA: TGTGCCAGCAGCTTAACCCAAGCGGACCCACAAGAGACCCAGTACTTC
CDR3: CASSLTQADPQETQYF

J: TRBJ2-5
D: TRBD2
V: TRBV25-1
size: .
DNA: TGTGCCAGCAGTGAATACGGCGGGGGGGAACAAGAGACCCAGTACTTC
CDR3: CASSEYGGGEQETQYF

J: TRBJ2-3
D: .
V: TRBV19
size: .
DNA: TGTGCCAGTAGTCGTTCGACTGACCCTGGAGATACGCAGTATTTT
CDR3: CASSRSTDPGDTQYF

J: TRBJ2-7
D: .
V: TRBV6-1
size: .
DNA: TGTGCCAGCAGTGTCGGACTTAGCTCCTACGAGCAGTACTTC
CDR3: CASSVGLSSYEQYF

J: TRBJ2-5
D: TRBD1
V: TRBV5-1
size: .
DNA: TGCGCCAGCAGCGTGAGACAGGGGTCGGGGGAGACCCAGTACTTC
CDR3: CASSVRQGSGETQYF

J: TRBJ2-3
D: TRBD1
V: TRBV29-1
size: .
DNA: TGCAGCGTTGAAGATCCGGGGACAGGGGGAACAGATACGCAGTATTTT
CDR3: CSVEDPGTGGTDTQYF

J: TRBJ1-1
D: TRBD1
V: TRBV14
size: few
DNA: TGTGCCAGCAGCCAAATTCGGTCCTACAGGGGCCGCGACACTGAAGCTTTCTTT
CDR3: CASSQIRSYRGRDTEAFF

J: TRBJ2-2
D: .
V: TRBV7-9
size: .
DNA: TGTGCCAGCAGCCTAAACCTACGCGCCGGGGAGCTGTTTTTT
CDR3: CASSLNLRAGELFF

J: TRBJ2-7
D: .
V: TRBV13
size: .
DNA: TGTGCCAGCAGCTTACAGGGGCCCTACGAGCAGTACTTC
CDR3: CASSLQGPYEQYF

J: TRBJ2-5
D: TRBD2
V: TRBV5-6
size: .
DNA: TGTGCCAGCAGCGCATTGACTAGCGGGGGGTACCAAGAGACCCAGTACTTC
CDR3: CASSALTSGGYQETQYF

J: TRBJ2-1
D: TRBD2
V: TRBV5-1
size: .
DNA: TGCGCCAGCAGCTTGGTGGGAGCGGGAGGGACAAATGAGCAGTTCTTC
CDR3: CASSLVGAGGTNEQFF

J: TRBJ2-6
D: TRBD1
V: TRBV18
size: .
DNA: TGTGCCAGCTCAAACTATCACAGGGGGCCTGGGGCCAACGTCCTGACTTTC
CDR3: CASSNYHRGPGANVLTF

J: TRBJ2-3
D: TRBD2
V: TRBV7-9
size: .
DNA: TGTGCCAGCAGCACGTGGTCTAGCGGGGCATCAGATACGCAGTATTTT
CDR3: CASSTWSSGASDTQYF